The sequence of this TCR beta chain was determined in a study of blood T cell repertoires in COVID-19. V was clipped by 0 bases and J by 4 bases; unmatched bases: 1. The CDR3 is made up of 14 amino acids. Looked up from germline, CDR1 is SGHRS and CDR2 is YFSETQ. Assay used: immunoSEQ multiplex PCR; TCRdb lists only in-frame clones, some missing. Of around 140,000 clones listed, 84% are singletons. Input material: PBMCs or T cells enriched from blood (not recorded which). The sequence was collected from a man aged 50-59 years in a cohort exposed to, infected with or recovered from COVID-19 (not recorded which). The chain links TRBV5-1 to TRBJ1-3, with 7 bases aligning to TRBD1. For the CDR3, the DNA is TGCGCCAGCAGCTTGGAGGGACAGGGAAACACCATATATTTT. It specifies CASSLEGQGNTIYF. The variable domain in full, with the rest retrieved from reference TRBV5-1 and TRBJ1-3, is KAGVTQTPRYLIKTRGQQVTLSCSPISGHRSVSWYQQTPGQGLQFLFEYFSETQRNKGNFPGRFSGRQFSNSRSEMNVSTLELGDSALYLCASSLEGQGNTIYFGEGSWLTVV.